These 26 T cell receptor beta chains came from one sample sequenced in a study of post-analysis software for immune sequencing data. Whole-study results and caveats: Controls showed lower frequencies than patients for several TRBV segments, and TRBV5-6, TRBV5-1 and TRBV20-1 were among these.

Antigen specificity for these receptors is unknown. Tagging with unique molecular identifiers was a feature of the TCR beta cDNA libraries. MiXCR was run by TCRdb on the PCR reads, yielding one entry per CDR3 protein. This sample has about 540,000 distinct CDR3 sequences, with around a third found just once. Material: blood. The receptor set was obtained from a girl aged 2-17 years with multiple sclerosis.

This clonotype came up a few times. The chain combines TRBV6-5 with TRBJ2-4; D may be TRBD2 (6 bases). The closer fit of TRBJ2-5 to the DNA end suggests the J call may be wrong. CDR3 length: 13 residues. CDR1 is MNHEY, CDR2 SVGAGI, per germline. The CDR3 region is CASSYGLAETQYF. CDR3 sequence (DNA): TGTGCCAGCAGTTACGGGCTAGCGGAGACCCAGTACTTC.

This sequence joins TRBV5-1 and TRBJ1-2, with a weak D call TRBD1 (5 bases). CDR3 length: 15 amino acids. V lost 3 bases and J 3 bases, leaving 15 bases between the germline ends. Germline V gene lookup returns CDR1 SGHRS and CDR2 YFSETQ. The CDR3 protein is CASSSTRDGYYGYTF. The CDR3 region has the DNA TGCGCCAGCAGCTCCACTCGGGACGGGTACTATGGCTACACCTTC. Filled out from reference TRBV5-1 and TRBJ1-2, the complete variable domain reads KAGVTQTPRYLIKTRGQQVTLSCSPISGHRSVSWYQQTPGQGLQFLFEYFSETQRNKGNFPGRFSGRQFSNSRSEMNVSTLELGDSALYLCASSSTRDGYYGYTFGSGTRLTVV.

CDR3 nucleotide sequence: TGTGCCAGCAGTTCAAGGACCGGCTACTATGGCTACACCTTC. Translating it yields CASSSRTGYYGYTF. The chain joins TRBV12-3 or TRBV12-4 to TRBJ1-2; D call uncertain. CDR3 length equals 14 residues. Between the trimmed V and J ends, which lost 4 bases and 3 bases, there was a span of 12 bases.

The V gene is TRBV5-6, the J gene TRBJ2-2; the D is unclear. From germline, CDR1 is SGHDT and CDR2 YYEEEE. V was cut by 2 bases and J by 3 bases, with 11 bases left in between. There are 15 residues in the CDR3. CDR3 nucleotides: TGTGCCAGCAGCTTCGCAACTCACGACACCGGGGAGCTGTTTTTT. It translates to CASSFATHDTGELFF.

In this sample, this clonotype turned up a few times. DNA of the CDR3: TGTGCCAGCAGACCGACAGGGCCTAACACAGATACGCAGTATTTT. It specifies CASRPTGPNTDTQYF. The chain links TRBV12-3 or TRBV12-4 to TRBJ2-3; 7 bases line up with TRBD1. The trim removed 6 bases at V and 2 bases at J, leaving 8 bases unmatched. This CDR3 has 15 amino acids.

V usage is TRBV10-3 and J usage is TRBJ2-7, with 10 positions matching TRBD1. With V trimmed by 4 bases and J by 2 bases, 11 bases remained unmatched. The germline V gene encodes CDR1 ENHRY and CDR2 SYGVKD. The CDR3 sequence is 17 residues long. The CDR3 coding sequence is TGTGCCATCAGTGGCCTTTTGACAGGGGGCGCAACCTACGAGCAGTACTTC. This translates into CAISGLLTGGATYEQYF.

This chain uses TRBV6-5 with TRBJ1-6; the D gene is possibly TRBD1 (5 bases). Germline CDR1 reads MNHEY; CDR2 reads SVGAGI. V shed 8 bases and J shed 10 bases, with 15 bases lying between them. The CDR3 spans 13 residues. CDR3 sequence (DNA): TGTGCCAGCCAGAGGGGCCTAGGATCACCCCTCCACTTT. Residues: CASQRGLGSPLHF.

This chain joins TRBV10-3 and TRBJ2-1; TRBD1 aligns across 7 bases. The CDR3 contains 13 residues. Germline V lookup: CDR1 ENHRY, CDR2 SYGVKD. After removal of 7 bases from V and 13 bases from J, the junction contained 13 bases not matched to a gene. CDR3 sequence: CAIMRLGGETQFF. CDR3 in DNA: TGTGCCATCATGAGATTAGGGGGCGAGACCCAGTTCTTC.

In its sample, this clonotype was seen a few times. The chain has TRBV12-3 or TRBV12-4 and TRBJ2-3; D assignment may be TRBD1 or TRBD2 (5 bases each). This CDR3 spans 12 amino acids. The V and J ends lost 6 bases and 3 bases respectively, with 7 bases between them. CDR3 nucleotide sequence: TGTGCCAGCAGGGGGGAAACAGATACGCAGTATTTT. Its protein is CASRGETDTQYF.

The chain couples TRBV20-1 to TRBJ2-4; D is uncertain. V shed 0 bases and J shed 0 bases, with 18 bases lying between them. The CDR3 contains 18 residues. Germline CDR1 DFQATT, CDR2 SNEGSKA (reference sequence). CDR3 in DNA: TGCAGTGCTAGAGACCGATCGTTTCTGAAACTAGCCAAAAACATTCAGTACTTC. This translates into CSARDRSFLKLAKNIQYF.

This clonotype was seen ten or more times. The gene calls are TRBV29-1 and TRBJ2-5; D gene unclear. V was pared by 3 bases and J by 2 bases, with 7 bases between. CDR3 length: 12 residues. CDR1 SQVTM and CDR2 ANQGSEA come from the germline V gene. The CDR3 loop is CSVDGQQETQYF. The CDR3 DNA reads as TGCAGCGTTGATGGGCAGCAAGAGACCCAGTACTTC.

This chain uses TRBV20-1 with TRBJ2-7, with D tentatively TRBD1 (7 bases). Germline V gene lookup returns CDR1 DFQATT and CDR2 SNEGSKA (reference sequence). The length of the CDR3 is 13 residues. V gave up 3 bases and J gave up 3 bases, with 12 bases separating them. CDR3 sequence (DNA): TGCAGTGCTAGCGCGGGACAGCTCTACGAGCAGTACTTC. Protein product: CSASAGQLYEQYF.

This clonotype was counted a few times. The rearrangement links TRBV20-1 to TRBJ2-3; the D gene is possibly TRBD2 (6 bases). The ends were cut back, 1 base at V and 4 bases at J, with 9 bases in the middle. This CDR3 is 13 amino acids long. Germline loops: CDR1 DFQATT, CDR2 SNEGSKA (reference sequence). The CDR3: CSARGGVADTQYF. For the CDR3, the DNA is TGCAGTGCTAGAGGGGGGGTGGCAGATACGCAGTATTTT.

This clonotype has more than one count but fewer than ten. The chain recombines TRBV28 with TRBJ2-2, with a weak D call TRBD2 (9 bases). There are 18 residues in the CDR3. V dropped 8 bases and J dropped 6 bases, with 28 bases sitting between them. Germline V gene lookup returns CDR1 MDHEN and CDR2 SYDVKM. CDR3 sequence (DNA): TGTGCCAGCCGAAAACAGGGGGGTAGCGGGGGTGCAGCCGGGGAGCTGTTTTTT. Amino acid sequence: CASRKQGGSGGAAGELFF.

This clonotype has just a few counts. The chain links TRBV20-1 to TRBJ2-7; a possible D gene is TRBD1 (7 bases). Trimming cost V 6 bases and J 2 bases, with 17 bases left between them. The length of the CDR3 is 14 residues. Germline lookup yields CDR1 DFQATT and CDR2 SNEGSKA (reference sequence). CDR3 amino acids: CSAPRPRGAYEQYF. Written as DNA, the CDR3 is TGCAGTGCCCCCCGGCCCAGGGGGGCCTACGAGCAGTACTTC.

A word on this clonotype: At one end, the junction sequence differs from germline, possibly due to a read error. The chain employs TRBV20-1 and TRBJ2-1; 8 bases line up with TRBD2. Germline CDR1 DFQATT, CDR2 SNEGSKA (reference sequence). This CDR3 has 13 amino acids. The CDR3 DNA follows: TGCAGTGCTACGGGGGGGGCCTACAATGAGCGGTTCTTC. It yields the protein CSATGGAYNERFF.

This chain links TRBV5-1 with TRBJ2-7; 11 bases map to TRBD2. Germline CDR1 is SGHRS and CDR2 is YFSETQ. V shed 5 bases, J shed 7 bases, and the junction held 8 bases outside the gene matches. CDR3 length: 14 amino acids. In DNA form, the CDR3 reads TGCGCCAGCAGGCTTAGCGGGAGGGGAAATGAGCAGTACTTC. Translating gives CASRLSGRGNEQYF.

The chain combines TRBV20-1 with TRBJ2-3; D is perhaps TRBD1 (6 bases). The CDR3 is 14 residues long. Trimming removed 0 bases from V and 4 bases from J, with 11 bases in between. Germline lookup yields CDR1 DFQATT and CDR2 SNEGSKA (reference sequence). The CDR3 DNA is TGCAGTGCTAGAGAGGCAGGGGTTTCAGATACGCAGTATTTT. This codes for CSAREAGVSDTQYF.

The CDR3 DNA reads as TGTGCCAGCAGCGTAGTGGGACTAGTTACAGATACGCAGTATTTT. Its protein product is CASSVVGLVTDTQYF. V usage is TRBV9 and J usage is TRBJ2-3; 8 positions match TRBD2. The CDR3 runs to 15 residues. V trimming: 0 bases; J trimming: 3 bases; junction bases outside the gene matches: 3. From germline, CDR1 is SGDLS and CDR2 YYNGEE. The full variable domain, with the rest looked up from reference TRBV9 and TRBJ2-3, is DSGVTQTPKHLITATGQRVTLRCSPRSGDLSVYWYQQSLDQGLQFLIQYYNGEERAKGNILERFSAQQFPDLHSELNLSSLELGDSALYFCASSVVGLVTDTQYFGPGTRLTVL.

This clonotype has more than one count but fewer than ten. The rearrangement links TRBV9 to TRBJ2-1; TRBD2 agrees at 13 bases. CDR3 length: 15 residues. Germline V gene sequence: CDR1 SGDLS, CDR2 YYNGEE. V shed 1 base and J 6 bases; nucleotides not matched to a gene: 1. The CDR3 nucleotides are TGTGCCAGCAGCGTACGGACTAGCGGGAGCAATGAGCAGTTCTTC. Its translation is CASSVRTSGSNEQFF.

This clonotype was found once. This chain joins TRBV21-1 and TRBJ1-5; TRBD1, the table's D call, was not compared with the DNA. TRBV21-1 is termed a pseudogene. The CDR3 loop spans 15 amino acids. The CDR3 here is CASSGQGVTSQPQHF. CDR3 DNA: TGTGCCAGCAGTGGACAGGGGGTGACCTCTCAGCCCCAGCATTTT.

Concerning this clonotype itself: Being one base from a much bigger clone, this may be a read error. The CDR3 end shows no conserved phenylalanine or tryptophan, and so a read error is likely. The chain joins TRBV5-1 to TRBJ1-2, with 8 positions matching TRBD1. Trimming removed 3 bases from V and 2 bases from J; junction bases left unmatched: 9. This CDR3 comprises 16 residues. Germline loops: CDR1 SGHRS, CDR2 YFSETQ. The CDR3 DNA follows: TGCGCCAGCAGCTCAACGACCGGGACAGGAAACTATGGCTACACCTGC. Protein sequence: CASSSTTGTGNYGYTC.

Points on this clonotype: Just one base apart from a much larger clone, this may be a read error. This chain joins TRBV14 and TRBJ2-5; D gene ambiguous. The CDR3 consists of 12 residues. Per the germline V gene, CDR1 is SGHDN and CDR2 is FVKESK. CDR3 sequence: CACSQDRKTQYF. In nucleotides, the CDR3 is TGTGCCTGCAGCCAAGATCGGAAGACCCAGTACTTC.

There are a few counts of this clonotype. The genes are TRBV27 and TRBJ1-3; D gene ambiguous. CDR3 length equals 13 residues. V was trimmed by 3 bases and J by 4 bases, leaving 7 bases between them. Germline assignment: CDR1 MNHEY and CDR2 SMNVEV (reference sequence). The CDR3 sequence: CASSFRSGNTIYF. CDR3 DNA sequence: TGTGCCAGCAGTTTCCGATCCGGAAACACCATATATTTT.

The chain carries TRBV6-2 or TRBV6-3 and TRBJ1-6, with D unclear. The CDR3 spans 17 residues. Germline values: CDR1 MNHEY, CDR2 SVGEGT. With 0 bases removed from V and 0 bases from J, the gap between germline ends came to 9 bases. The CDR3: CASSYSPVSSYNSPLHF. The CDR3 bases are TGTGCCAGCAGTTACTCGCCAGTCAGCTCCTATAATTCACCCCTCCACTTT.

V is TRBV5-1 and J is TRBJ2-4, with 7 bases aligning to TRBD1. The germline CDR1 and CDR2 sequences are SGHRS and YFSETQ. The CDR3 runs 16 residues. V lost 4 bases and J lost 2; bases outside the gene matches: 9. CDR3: CASSTRQGRTKNIQYF. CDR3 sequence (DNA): TGCGCCAGCAGCACCCGACAGGGTAGGACCAAAAACATTCAGTACTTC.